These 2 T cell receptor beta chains were all obtained from the same sample, sequenced in a study of cytomegalovirus exposure and HLA in healthy donors. The study ran its PCR with 60 Vbeta and 13 Jbeta primers. Clones were sequenced by immunoSEQ multiplex PCR, and TCRdb holds only the in-frame ones, with some missing. The sample lists around 300,000 clones, approximately 70% occurring once. The sequencing sample was made of PBMCs. All receptors derive from a female donor in good health and CMV-seronegative.

CDR3 sequence: CATRAPNTGELFF. CDR3 DNA: TGTGCCACCCGAGCCCCGAACACCGGGGAGCTGTTTTTT. This chain links TRBV6-4 with TRBJ2-2; the D is unclear. Germline V gene lookup returns CDR1 MRHNA and CDR2 SNTAGT. The CDR3 is 13 amino acids. V lost 10 bases and J lost 0, with 9 bases in between.

In regard to this clone: The identical CDR3 is also encoded by other nucleotide sequences in the sample. This sequence joins TRBV10-3 and TRBJ2-7, with 9 bases fitting TRBD2. The CDR3 covers 14 residues. Germline V gene sequence: CDR1 ENHRY, CDR2 SYGVKD. With V trimmed by 6 bases and J by 1 base, 4 bases remained unmatched. The CDR3 loop is CAIRRLAESYEQYF. The CDR3 nucleotides read TGTGCCATCAGAAGACTAGCGGAATCCTACGAGCAGTACTTC.